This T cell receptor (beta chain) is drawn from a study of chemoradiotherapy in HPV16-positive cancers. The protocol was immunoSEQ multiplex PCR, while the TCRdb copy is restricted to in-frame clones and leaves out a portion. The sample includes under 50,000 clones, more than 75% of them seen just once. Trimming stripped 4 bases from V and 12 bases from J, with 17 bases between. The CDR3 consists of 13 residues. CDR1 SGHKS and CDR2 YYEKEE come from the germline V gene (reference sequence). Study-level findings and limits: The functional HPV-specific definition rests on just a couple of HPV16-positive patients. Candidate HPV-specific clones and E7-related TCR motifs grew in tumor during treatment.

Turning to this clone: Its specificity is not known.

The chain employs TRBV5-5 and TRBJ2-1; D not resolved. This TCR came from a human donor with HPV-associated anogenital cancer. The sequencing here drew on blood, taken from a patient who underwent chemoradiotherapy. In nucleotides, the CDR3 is TGTGCCAGCAGCATGGACCGGGTTCTCGGGCAGTTCTTC. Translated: CASSMDRVLGQFF.